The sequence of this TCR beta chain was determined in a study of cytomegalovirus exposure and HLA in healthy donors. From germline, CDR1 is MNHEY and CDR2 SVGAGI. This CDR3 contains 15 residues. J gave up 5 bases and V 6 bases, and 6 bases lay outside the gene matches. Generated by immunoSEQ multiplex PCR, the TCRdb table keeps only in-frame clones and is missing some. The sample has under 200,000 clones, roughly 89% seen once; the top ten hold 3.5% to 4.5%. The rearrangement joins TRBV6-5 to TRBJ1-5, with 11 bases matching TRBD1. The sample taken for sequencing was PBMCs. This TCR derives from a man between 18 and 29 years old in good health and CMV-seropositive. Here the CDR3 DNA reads TGTGCCAGCAGCCGGACAGGGGGCGCCGATCAGCCCCAGCATTTT. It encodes CASSRTGGADQPQHF.